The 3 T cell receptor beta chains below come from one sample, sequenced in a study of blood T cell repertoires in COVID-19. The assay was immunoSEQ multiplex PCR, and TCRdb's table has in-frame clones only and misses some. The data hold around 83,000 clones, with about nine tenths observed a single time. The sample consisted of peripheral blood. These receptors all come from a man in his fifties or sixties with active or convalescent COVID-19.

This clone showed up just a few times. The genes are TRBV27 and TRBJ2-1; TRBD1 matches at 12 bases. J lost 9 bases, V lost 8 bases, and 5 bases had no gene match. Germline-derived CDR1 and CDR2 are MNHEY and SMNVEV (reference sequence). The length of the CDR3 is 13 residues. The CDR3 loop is CASRDRGPFEQFF. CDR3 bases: TGTGCCAGCCGGGACAGGGGGCCGTTTGAGCAGTTCTTC.

The CDR3 reads CASSRPGHQETQYF. DNA of the CDR3: TGTGCCAGCAGCCGCCCGGGACATCAAGAGACCCAGTACTTC. The rearrangement joins TRBV7-2 to TRBJ2-5; weak D call: TRBD1 (6 bases). Germline V lookup: CDR1 SGHTA, CDR2 FQGNSA. V was trimmed by 5 bases and J by 2 bases, leaving 12 bases between them. The CDR3 is 14 amino acids.

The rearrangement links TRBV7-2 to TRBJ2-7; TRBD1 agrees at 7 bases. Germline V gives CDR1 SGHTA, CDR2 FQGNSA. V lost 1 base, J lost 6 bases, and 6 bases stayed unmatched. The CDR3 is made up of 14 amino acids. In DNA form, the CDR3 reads TGTGCCAGCAGCTTAGGAGTTCCAGGGGGCGAGCAGTACTTC. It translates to CASSLGVPGGEQYF.